These T cell receptor beta chains were read from a single sample in a study of early T cells in non-severe SARS-CoV-2 infection. TCRdb ran MiXCR on the 5' RACE reads and lists one entry per CDR3 protein. The sample lists roughly 63,000 distinct CDR3 sequences, around 12% occurring once. Sequencing was done on a sample of whole blood. All receptors come from an adult who was a healthcare worker with PCR-confirmed SARS-CoV-2 infection or an uninfected control (not recorded which). Both conserved end residues are trimmed from each CDR3. Clone size is shown for a subset of rows, as once, few, many or a class of expanded clone.

clone_size j_call v_call cdr3_aa
few TRBJ2-5 TRBV6-1 ASSLLSPSADGETQY
many TRBJ2-1 TRBV18 ASSPPGSGYLGEQF
NA TRBJ2-4 TRBV28 ASSLTGGRDIQY
many TRBJ2-3 TRBV7-6 ASRTGPSTDTQY
NA TRBJ2-1 TRBV5-1 ASSLGVAGANEQF
NA TRBJ2-3 TRBV20-1 SARRISWARTDTQY
NA TRBJ2-3 TRBV28 ASGRAPDTQY
few TRBJ2-2 TRBV5-1 ASSGRTSGRITNTGELF
many TRBJ2-7 TRBV6-5 ASSYRDRGRSGQY
many TRBJ2-4 TRBV4-1 ASSQPTAGSKNIQY
NA TRBJ2-2 TRBV4-2 ASSLHGLDDTGELF
NA TRBJ2-7 TRBV20-1 SARQVAYEQY
few TRBJ2-5 TRBV5-1 ASSLQGGQETQY
NA TRBJ2-1 TRBV6-6 ASSPRDEQF
many TRBJ2-3 TRBV3-1 ASSHPREGDATQY
medium-sized TRBJ2-7 TRBV7-6 ASSFEREDEQY
NA TRBJ2-7 TRBV7-9 ASSLKYEQY
NA TRBJ2-1 TRBV5-4 ASSQMGNEQF
NA TRBJ2-7 TRBV20-1 SVVRRGEQY
NA TRBJ1-1 TRBV28 ASSLLRVTNTEAF